This passage covers 15 T cell receptor beta chains from one sample sequenced in a study of tumor and adjacent non-tumor tissue in lung cancer (dated by TCRdb to the late 2010s). Library preparation employed multiplex PCR. Sequenced on an Illumina HiSeq 2500. TCRbeta libraries were constructed through three rounds of nested PCR with primers (Table S4) according to protocols adapted from ARM-PCR. The public reads were reanalyzed by TCRdb: fastp trimming at Q25, MiXCR alignment, in-frame beta chains only. Every distinct CDR3 protein forms one entry, paired with its most common genes and DNA. The sample records about 93,000 distinct CDR3 sequences, just over 65% of which are singletons. About 16% of the sample goes to the ten largest clones. RNA was isolated from bulk unsorted tissue, and RNA quality was assessed with a NanoDrop ND-1000 and an Agilent 2100. The sequenced sample consisted of lung tumor tissue. The receptors come from a man aged 60-69 years with non-small cell lung cancer.

Comments on this clonotype: The junction departs from the called germline gene at one end, perhaps through a read error. The gene calls are TRBV14 and TRBJ1-1; TRBD1 is a possible D gene (5 bases). This CDR3 region has 16 residues. Germline V gene lookup returns CDR1 SGHDN and CDR2 FVKESK. The CDR3 is CASESTADGGSTEALF. The CDR3 bases are TGTGCCAGTGAATCAACGGCCGACGGGGGGAGCACTGAAGCTTTATTT.

Turning to this clonotype: Because the CDR3 is missing its conserved closing phenylalanine or tryptophan, this is likely a read error. The CDR3 bases are TGCGCCAGCAGCCAAGGTCTAGCGGGGGCGAACACCGTGGAGCTGTTTTCT. Translated, it gives CASSQGLAGANTVELFS. The chain has TRBV4-2 and TRBJ2-2; 10 bases are shared with TRBD2. This CDR3 is built from 17 residues. CDR1 is LGHNA, CDR2 YNFKEQ, per germline.

V is TRBV30 and J is TRBJ1-1; weak D call: TRBD1 (5 bases). Trimming removed 0 bases at V and 7 bases at J, with 12 bases between. CDR3 length: 13 residues. Germline values: CDR1 GTSNPN, CDR2 SVGIG (reference sequence). Written as DNA, the CDR3 is TGTGCCTGGAGTGTCGGGACCGCGATTGAAGCTTTCTTT. It encodes CAWSVGTAIEAFF.

The V and J genes are TRBV7-8 and TRBJ1-4, with 7 bases identical to TRBD1. CDR1 is SGHVS and CDR2 is FQNEAQ in the germline V gene. The CDR3 contains 14 residues. V dropped 5 bases and J dropped 8; count of bases not matched to a gene: 8. CDR3 nucleotide sequence: TGTGCCAGCAGCCCGGAGGGGGCTAGGGAAAAACTGTTTTTT. Its protein is CASSPEGAREKLFF.

Note on this clonotype: Mismatch with germline at one junction end may stem from a read error. The chain has TRBV11-3 and TRBJ2-7; 8 bases fit TRBD2. Germline V gene data show CDR1 as SGHNT and CDR2 as YENEEA. The CDR3 contains 16 residues. In DNA, the CDR3 is TGTGCCATCAGCCGGGGGGGGACTACGCGCTCCCCCGAGCAGTATTTC. Protein product: CAISRGGTTRSPEQYF.

CDR3 bases: TGTGCCAGCAGCCTAGGCGAGAAAGAGACCCAGTACTTC. Translation gives CASSLGEKETQYF. The chain links TRBV5-4 to TRBJ2-5; D gene ambiguous. The CDR3 runs to 13 residues. CDR1 and CDR2 (germline): SGHNT, YYREEE (reference sequence). The V end was cut by 4 bases, the J end by 3 bases, with 10 bases between.

On this clonotype: The missing conserved phenylalanine or tryptophan at the end of this CDR3 makes a read error likely. The DNA is left out, because the CDR3 cannot be placed on it with certainty; the CDR3 is given as TCRdb lists it. The chain couples TRBV18 to TRBJ2-2; TRBD1, as called in the table, went unchecked against the DNA. The CDR3 has 15 residues if both end residues are counted. Per the germline V gene, CDR1 is KGHSH and CDR2 is LQKENI. The CDR3 loop is CAGSPQGANTGELFS.

The rearrangement uses TRBV7-9 and TRBJ2-3, with D perhaps TRBD1 (6 bases). CDR1 is SEHNR and CDR2 is FQNEAQ in the germline V gene (reference sequence). The V end was cut by 2 bases, the J end by 5 bases, with 14 bases between. The CDR3 loop spans 15 amino acids. The CDR3 protein is CASSLLGTNIDTQYF. CDR3 nucleotide sequence: TGTGCCAGCAGCTTACTAGGGACAAACATAGATACGCAGTATTTT.

Worth noting for this clonotype: The conserved phenylalanine or tryptophan is not found at the CDR3 terminus, so this likely reflects a read error. The V gene is TRBV20-1, the J gene TRBJ1-1; D may be TRBD1 (6 bases). From germline, CDR1 is DFQATT and CDR2 SNEGSKA (reference sequence). The CDR3 is made up of 14 amino acids. CDR3: CSARFGGGGTEAFI. Here the CDR3 DNA reads TGCAGTGCTAGATTTGGAGGGGGGGGTACTGAGGCTTTCATT.

Concerning this clonotype: One end of the junction is discordant with germline, which a read error may explain. The J gene is TRBJ2-7, the V gene TRBV12-3 or TRBV12-4; D might be TRBD2 (5 bases). The CDR3 extends over 14 amino acids. The CDR3 spells CVSSLWADGGEQYF. The CDR3, as DNA: TGTGTCAGCAGTTTATGGGCGGACGGAGGCGAGCAATACTTC.

The V gene is TRBV4-2, the J gene TRBJ2-5, with D hard to call. The germline V gene encodes CDR1 LGHNA and CDR2 YNFKEQ. The CDR3 contains 13 residues. V lost 3 bases and J lost 4, with 9 bases in between. CDR3 nucleotides: TGTGCCAGCAGCCATGCTCCAATAGAGACCCAGTACTTC. This translates into CASSHAPIETQYF.

Ten or more counts support this clonotype. This chain links TRBV29-1 with TRBJ2-1; the match to TRBD1 covers 7 bases. Trimming removed 6 bases from V and 7 bases from J; junction bases left unmatched: 6. Germline V gene lookup returns CDR1 SQVTM and CDR2 ANQGSEA. The CDR3 has 12 amino acids. The DNA of the CDR3 is TGCAGCGTAGACAGGGTTTCGAATGAGCAGTTCTTC. It codes for CSVDRVSNEQFF.

On this clonotype: One base away lies a much larger clone, so this may be a sequencing read error. The conserved final phenylalanine or tryptophan is absent from the CDR3, which likely points to a read error. CDR3 bases: TGTGCCAGCAGCCTGGGTTTACGGAATGAGCAGTTCTTA. Its translation is CASSLGLRNEQFL. The rearrangement links TRBV7-8 to TRBJ2-1; D unresolved. Germline V CDR1 and CDR2: SGHVS, FQNEAQ. CDR3 length equals 13 residues. V was trimmed by 5 bases and J by 7 bases, leaving 12 bases between them.

Regarding this clonotype: At one of its ends the junction is not consistent with the germline gene, which may arise from a read error. This chain uses TRBV7-9 with TRBJ2-3; no clear D gene. This CDR3 comprises 12 residues. CDR1 SEHNR and CDR2 FQNEAQ come from the germline V gene (reference sequence). The CDR3 spells CASNLLADTHYF. CDR3 sequence (DNA): TGTGCCAGCAACTTGCTCGCAGATACGCATTATTTT.

This clonotype was detected ten times or more. This chain links TRBV6-1 with TRBJ2-5; TRBD2 might be the D (5 bases). Germline V gene lookup returns CDR1 MNHNS and CDR2 SASEGT. CDR3 size: 17 residues. V lost 5 bases to trimming and J lost 3 bases, with 22 bases between them. CDR3 residues: CASSPLIGGQLKETQYF. The CDR3 region has the DNA TGTGCCAGCAGTCCTCTAATTGGCGGGCAGCTAAAAGAGACCCAGTACTTC.